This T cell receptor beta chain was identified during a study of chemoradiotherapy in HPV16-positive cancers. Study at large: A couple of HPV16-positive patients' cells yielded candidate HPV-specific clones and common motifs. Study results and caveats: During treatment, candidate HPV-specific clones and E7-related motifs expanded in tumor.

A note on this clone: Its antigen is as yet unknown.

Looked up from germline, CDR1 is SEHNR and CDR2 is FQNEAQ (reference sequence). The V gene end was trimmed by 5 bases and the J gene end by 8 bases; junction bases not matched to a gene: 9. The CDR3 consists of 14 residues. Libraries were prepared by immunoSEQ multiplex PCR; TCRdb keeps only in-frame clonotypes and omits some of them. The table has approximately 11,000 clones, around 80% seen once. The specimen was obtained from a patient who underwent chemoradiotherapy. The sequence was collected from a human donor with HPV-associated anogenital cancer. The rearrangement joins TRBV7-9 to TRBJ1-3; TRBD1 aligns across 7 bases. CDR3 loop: CASSRDSPRDTIYF. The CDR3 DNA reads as TGTGCCAGCAGCCGGGACAGTCCGAGGGACACCATATATTTT. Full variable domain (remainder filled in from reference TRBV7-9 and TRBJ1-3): DTGVSQNPRHKITKRGQNVTFRCDPISEHNRLYWYRQTLGQGPEFLTYFQNEAQLEKSRLLSDRFSAERPKGSFSTLEIQRTEQGDSAMYLCASSRDSPRDTIYFGEGSWLTVV.